The entry below gives a single T cell receptor beta chain sequence along with its context. This clone came up a few times. The target of this receptor is not known. Base qualities are not provided; no much larger clone lies one nucleotide away. The entry originates in a study of radiotherapy plus CTLA-4 blockade in lung cancer (dated by TCRdb to 2016 to 2019). For the study in its entirety: Objective responses were observed in approximately 17% of enrolled patients, and disease control was achieved in approximately 30%.

Libraries were prepared through the immunoSEQ multiplex PCR assay. TCRdb stores this immuneACCESS table with in-frame sequences only. Part of the clones is absent; in the studies checked, under half of the shortfall reflects unresolved V genes, and no reason is known for the rest. The table for this sample lists about 51,000 clones; more than 75% of them were counted only once. The ten most abundant clones make up 8.5% of the sample. Unmatched junction bases come to 4, with V trimmed by 11 bases and J by 5 bases. The CDR3 runs 13 residues from the cysteine to the phenylalanine. Only CDR3 DNA is held: 39 bases, read in frame from base 1. For CDR1 and CDR2, the germline V gene lists ENHRY and SYGVKD. Results and caveats for the whole study, not just this receptor: The strongest predictors of response, as reported, were early dynamic changes in blood T cell clones along with a rise in serum interferon-beta after radiation. After treatment with radiotherapy and ipilimumab, TCR clones that originated in tumors expanded in peripheral blood.

The study tested focal radiation therapy combined with CTLA-4 blockade (ipilimumab) in patients with chemo-refractory metastatic non-small-cell lung cancer. This receptor was obtained from a human donor with non-small cell lung cancer who had a complete response to radiotherapy plus ipilimumab. This specimen was peripheral blood, taken from a patient treated with radiotherapy plus ipilimumab. The rearranged segments are TRBV10-3 and TRBJ2-2, and 11 bases in between align with TRBD1. The CDR3 region: CAVGQGATGELFF. The DNA sequence is given as TGTGCCGTCGGACAGGGGGCAACCGGGGAGCTGTTTTTT.